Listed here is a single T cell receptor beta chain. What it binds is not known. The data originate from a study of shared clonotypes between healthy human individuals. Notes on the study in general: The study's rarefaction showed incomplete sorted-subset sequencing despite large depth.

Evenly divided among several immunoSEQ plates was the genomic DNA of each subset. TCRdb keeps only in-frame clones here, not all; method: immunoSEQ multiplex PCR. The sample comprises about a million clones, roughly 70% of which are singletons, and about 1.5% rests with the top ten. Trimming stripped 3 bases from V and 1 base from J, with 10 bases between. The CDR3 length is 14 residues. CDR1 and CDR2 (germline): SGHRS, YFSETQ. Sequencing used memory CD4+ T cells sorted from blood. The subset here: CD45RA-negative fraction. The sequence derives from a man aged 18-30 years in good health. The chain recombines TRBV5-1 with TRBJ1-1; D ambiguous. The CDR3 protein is CASSSLSTNTEAFF. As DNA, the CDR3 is TGCGCCAGCAGCTCGCTGTCAACGAACACTGAAGCTTTCTTT.